This T cell receptor beta chain was captured by sequencing in a study of cytomegalovirus exposure and HLA in healthy donors. After removal of 6 bases from V and 3 bases from J, the junction contained 7 bases not matched to a gene. Germline V gene data show CDR1 as SGHTA and CDR2 as FQGTGA. The length of the CDR3 is 15 residues. Researchers ran the PCR with 60 Vbeta and 13 Jbeta primers. Sequenced by immunoSEQ multiplex PCR; TCRdb stores in-frame clones only, minus some. The sample lists 160,000 or so clones; over 75% were seen once. The rearrangement joins TRBV7-3 to TRBJ2-5, with 10 positions matching TRBD1. Sequencing was performed on PBMCs. The receptor's source is a man between 45 and 60 years old in good health and CMV-seropositive. CDR3 coding DNA: TGTGCCAGCAGATCGACCGGGACAGGGGAAGAGACCCAGTACTTC. It codes for CASRSTGTGEETQYF.